This entry features one T cell receptor beta chain sequence. The antigen remains unidentified. A universal primer site was created by template switching, with the cDNA bearing unique molecular identifiers. MiXCR, applied by TCRdb to the 5' RACE reads, yields one record per CDR3 protein. Of more than 1.5 million distinct CDR3 sequences in the sample, less than 35% were seen once. The record originates from a study of identical twins. Study-wide results and caveats: Beta out-of-frame twin sharing showed a weaker excess.

This CDR3 is 15 amino acids long. Per germline, CDR1 SNHLY and CDR2 FYNNEI. The chain links TRBV2 to TRBJ2-5, with 7 bases matching TRBD2. The end of the DNA aligns better with TRBJ2-7, so the J call may be wrong. The source of this sequence is a newborn girl in good health. The sequenced sample consisted of cord blood. CDR3 sequence reads: CASSPPRGFFHEQYF. The CDR3 nucleotides read TGTGCCAGCAGCCCCCCGCGGGGGTTCTTCCACGAGCAGTACTTC.